The sequence of this T cell receptor beta chain was determined in a study of human thymus T cells. In regard to this clone: Antigen specificity is unknown.

The CDR3 contains 14 residues. The germline CDR1 and CDR2 sequences are MNHNS and SASEGT. The V and J ends lost 6 bases and 0 bases respectively, with 9 bases between them. The data were produced by immunoSEQ multiplex PCR, yet TCRdb's version contains in-frame clones alone and is incomplete. This table holds fewer than 85,000 clones, 85% to 95% found once. Thymus specimens were resections from corrective heart surgery. The donor group consisted of healthy Finnish infants who were having corrective surgery for congenital heart defects. Whole-study findings and limits: Reports from related research described highly overlapping thymic repertoires among unrelated individuals. Seemingly biased V and J gene usage marked thymic and blood repertoires.

The chain uses TRBV6-1 and TRBJ1-3; the D gene is possibly TRBD1 (5 bases). The sequence came from a girl in the first two years of life with a congenital heart defect but otherwise immunologically healthy. Source material: thymus tissue. CDR3 coding DNA: TGTGCCAGCAGGGGGCGCCACTCTGGAAACACCATATATTTT. Encoded protein: CASRGRHSGNTIYF.